Following are 10 T cell receptor beta chains from one sample sequenced in a study of blood T cell repertoires in COVID-19. Some clones are missing from TCRdb's copy, which holds only in-frame ones; the method was immunoSEQ multiplex PCR. The sample has under 300,000 clones, about 89% seen once. The sample consisted of PBMCs or T cells enriched from blood (not recorded which). The receptor set was obtained from a woman between 18 and 29 years old who had recovered from COVID-19.

This chain joins TRBV18 and TRBJ1-1; maybe TRBD1 (5 bases). The CDR3 sequence is 14 residues long. Germline V gene data show CDR1 as KGHSH and CDR2 as LQKENI. With 1 base removed from V and 5 bases from J, the gap between germline ends came to 11 bases. The DNA of the CDR3 is TGTGCCAGCTCACCACGACAGAAGCAGACTGAAGCTTTCTTT. Residues: CASSPRQKQTEAFF.

V and J are TRBV15 and TRBJ1-2; 9 bases align to TRBD1. J lost 10 bases, V lost 3 bases, and 3 bases had no gene match. Germline V CDR1 and CDR2: LNHNV, YYDKDF (reference sequence). CDR3 length: 12 residues. CDR3 bases: TGTGCCACCAGCAGGGACAGGGGAGACTACACCTTC. As protein: CATSRDRGDYTF.

In the case of this clone: The germline gene is not matched at one end of the junction; a read error may be the cause. V and J are TRBV9 and TRBJ1-2; the match to TRBD1 covers 7 bases. The CDR3 length is 11 residues. Germline V gene sequence: CDR1 SGDLS, CDR2 YYNGEE. The CDR3 coding sequence is TGTGCCAGCAGCTCCCGACAGGGAACACTATTC. It specifies CASSSRQGTLF.

The J gene is TRBJ2-6, the V gene TRBV7-9; no clear D. Per the germline V gene, CDR1 is SEHNR and CDR2 is FQNEAQ (reference sequence). V lost 1 base and J lost 4, with 8 bases in between. The CDR3 sequence is 15 residues long. The CDR3 is CASSLVGLGANVLTF. The CDR3 DNA reads as TGTGCCAGCAGCTTAGTTGGGCTGGGGGCCAACGTCCTGACTTTC.

The CDR3: CASSEPPSGGTDTQYF. As DNA, the CDR3 is TGTGCCAGCAGTGAGCCCCCCAGCGGGGGTACAGATACGCAGTATTTT. The V and J genes are TRBV2 and TRBJ2-3; 8 nucleotides line up with TRBD2. The CDR3 runs to 16 residues. V dropped 3 bases and J dropped 3; count of bases not matched to a gene: 8. Germline values: CDR1 SNHLY, CDR2 FYNNEI.

This clone has more than one count but fewer than ten. The rearrangement uses TRBV4-1 and TRBJ1-4; 9 bases are shared with TRBD1. The V and J ends lost 0 bases and 6 bases, in that order; junction bases with no gene match: 2. Germline values: CDR1 MGHRA, CDR2 YSYEKL. This CDR3 comprises 15 residues. In DNA form, the CDR3 reads TGCGCCAGCAGCCAAGAGGGACAGGGATATGAAAAACTGTTTTTT. Encoded protein: CASSQEGQGYEKLFF.

The J gene is TRBJ2-2, the V gene TRBV7-3; no definite D call. CDR1 is SGHTA, CDR2 FQGTGA, per germline. The ends were cut back, 2 bases at V and 0 bases at J, with 10 bases in the middle. The CDR3 spans 16 residues. CDR3 sequence (DNA): TGTGCCAGCAGCTTACTCCCTAGTTCGAACACCGGGGAGCTGTTTTTT. Residues: CASSLLPSSNTGELFF.

This chain links TRBV5-1 with TRBJ2-1; 9 nucleotides agree with TRBD2. The CDR3 is 15 residues long. The V and J ends lost 2 bases and 5 bases, in that order; junction bases with no gene match: 5. CDR1 and CDR2 (germline): SGHRS, YFSETQ. The CDR3 coding sequence is TGCGCCAGCAGCTTCCTAGCGGGAAACGACAATGAGCAGTTCTTC. It encodes CASSFLAGNDNEQFF.

This clone was detected only a few times. V is TRBV18 and J is TRBJ1-1; the match to TRBD1 covers 9 bases. V shed 4 bases, J shed 3 bases, and the junction held 3 bases outside the gene matches. The CDR3 is 14 amino acids. Germline CDR1 is KGHSH and CDR2 is LQKENI. The CDR3 sequence is CASSLGQGDTEAFF. In DNA, the CDR3 is TGTGCCAGCTCACTGGGACAGGGCGACACTGAAGCTTTCTTT.

This sequence joins TRBV2 and TRBJ2-7; 8 bases are a match to TRBD1. From germline, CDR1 is SNHLY and CDR2 FYNNEI. The CDR3 spans 15 residues. With V trimmed by 5 bases and J by 3 bases, 9 bases remained unmatched. CDR3 sequence reads: CASSTGTGFYYEQYF. The CDR3 DNA follows: TGTGCCAGCAGTACCGGGACAGGTTTTTACTACGAGCAGTACTTC.